There are a few counts of the clone carrying this TCR beta chain. The source of the sample is a study of T-cell memory formation after mild COVID-19. MiXCR, applied by TCRdb to the 5' RACE reads, yields one record per CDR3 protein. In the table there are some 320,000 distinct CDR3 sequences, roughly 15% of which are singletons. The germline CDR1 and CDR2 sequences are SQVTM and ANQGSEA. The CDR3 extends over 11 amino acids. V lost 5 bases and J 2 bases, leaving 6 bases between the germline ends. The chain joins TRBV29-1 to TRBJ1-1; D unresolved. Source material: PBMCs or a T cell subset sorted from them (not recorded which). The sequence came from a man aged 18 to 30 who had mild COVID-19 (a few samples of this study predate the infection). Cell type and time point are not known. The CDR3 region is CSVPLNTEAFF. DNA for the CDR3: TGCAGCGTTCCCCTTAACACTGAAGCTTTCTTT.